These 26 T cell receptor beta chains were sequenced from one sample in a study of post-analysis software for immune sequencing data. General study findings and limits: With TRBV5-6, TRBV5-1 and TRBV20-1 included, about 5 TRBV segments were more frequent in patients than in controls.

These receptors are not linked to any known antigen. cDNA libraries for TCR beta contained unique molecular identifiers. From the PCR reads, TCRdb called clonotypes with MiXCR, one entry per CDR3 protein. The sample consists of some 690,000 distinct CDR3 sequences, 59% of them appearing once. Input material: blood. Every receptor here comes from a girl aged 2-15 years with multiple sclerosis.

The chain recombines TRBV7-9 with TRBJ2-1; D remains ambiguous. From germline, CDR1 is SEHNR and CDR2 FQNEAQ (reference sequence). CDR3 length equals 15 residues. The germline V and J ends were trimmed by 0 bases and 8 bases, with 14 bases remaining between them. The CDR3 sequence is CASSLARSRGDEQFF. The CDR3 nucleotides read TGTGCCAGCAGCTTAGCAAGGTCCCGAGGCGATGAGCAGTTCTTC.

The rearrangement uses TRBV12-3 or TRBV12-4 and TRBJ2-3; 9 nucleotides line up with TRBD1. This CDR3 is 16 amino acids long. V lost 5 bases and J lost 5; bases outside the gene matches: 11. This chain's CDR3 is CASSAGDRETIDTQYF. The CDR3 region has the DNA TGTGCCAGCAGTGCGGGGGACAGGGAGACAATAGATACGCAGTATTTT.

This clonotype was counted only a few times. This sequence joins TRBV20-1 and TRBJ1-2; D is unresolved. Trimming shortened V by 3 bases and J by 4 bases, and 12 bases separated the two germline ends. CDR1 and CDR2 from the germline V gene are DFQATT and SNEGSKA (reference sequence). This CDR3 region has 13 residues. As DNA, the CDR3 is TGCAGTGCTAGCCCAGGTTTTCCCTATGGCTACACCTTC. Its protein product is CSASPGFPYGYTF.

Only one count was recorded for this clonotype. The CDR3 DNA reads as TGCGCCAGCAGCCGGGGGACGTCCGGACTAGCGGGTGCCTACGAGCAGTACTTC. It specifies CASSRGTSGLAGAYEQYF. The V call is TRBV5-1, the J call TRBJ2-7; 11 bases align to TRBD2. CDR1 is SGHRS, CDR2 YFSETQ, per germline. The CDR3 is 18 amino acids. J was trimmed by 2 bases and V by 4 bases; bases with no gene match: 14.

There are a few counts of this clonotype. V and J are TRBV29-1 and TRBJ2-1, with D maybe TRBD2 (5 bases). CDR3 size: 10 residues. CDR1 is SQVTM and CDR2 is ANQGSEA in the germline V gene. V lost 8 bases to trimming and J lost 7 bases, with 9 bases between them. The CDR3 coding sequence is TGCAGCATCTCGGGGAATGAGCAGTTCTTC. Amino acid sequence: CSISGNEQFF.

In the case of this clonotype: The junction does not match germline at one end; this may be a read error. The rearrangement links TRBV2 to TRBJ2-7; D unclear. The germline V gene has CDR1 SNHLY and CDR2 FYNNEI. The CDR3 consists of 13 residues. Here the CDR3 DNA reads TGTGCCAGCAGTCTTGTACCCTCCCACGAGCAGTACTTC. It specifies CASSLVPSHEQYF.

V gene TRBV20-1 combines with J gene TRBJ2-1, with D maybe TRBD1 (6 bases). Germline V gene data show CDR1 as DFQATT and CDR2 as SNEGSKA (reference sequence). V was shortened by 4 bases and J by 9 bases, with 10 bases between the two germline ends. This CDR3 comprises 11 residues. The CDR3 loop reads CSATTGTEQFF. DNA for the CDR3: TGCAGTGCTACCACAGGGACTGAGCAGTTCTTC.

J is TRBJ2-5 and V is TRBV2; 11 nucleotides align to TRBD1. TRBJ2-7 matches the DNA end more closely, so the J call is doubtful. Germline CDR1 is SNHLY and CDR2 is FYNNEI. This CDR3 has 14 amino acids. The CDR3 nucleotides are TGTGCCAGCAGAGGACAGGGGGCTTCCCACGAGCAGTACTTC. Translated: CASRGQGASHEQYF.

The chain links TRBV20-1 to TRBJ2-5, with 9 positions matching TRBD2. The CDR3 sequence is 13 residues long. J lost 11 bases, V lost 1 base, and 8 bases had no gene match. The V gene's germline CDR1 is DFQATT and CDR2 SNEGSKA (reference sequence). Here the CDR3 reads CSARGGLAWEQYF. The CDR3 DNA reads as TGCAGTGCTAGAGGGGGACTAGCATGGGAGCAGTACTTC.

J is TRBJ2-7 and V is TRBV5-1, with 8 bases aligning to TRBD2. This CDR3 contains 16 residues. Trimming cost V 4 bases and J 6 bases; bases outside gene matches: 15. The germline V gene encodes CDR1 SGHRS and CDR2 YFSETQ. CDR3 amino acids: CASSPNGIGGASEQYF. The CDR3 DNA reads TGCGCCAGCAGCCCCAATGGTATCGGGGGGGCCTCCGAGCAGTACTTC.

This chain links TRBV20-1 with TRBJ2-5; D is ambiguous. The CDR3 runs 12 residues. The V gene's germline CDR1 is DFQATT and CDR2 SNEGSKA (reference sequence). V was cut by 5 bases and J by 2 bases, with 9 bases left in between. The CDR3, as DNA: TGCAGTGCTTCCAAGGGTCAAGAGACCCAGTACTTC. As protein: CSASKGQETQYF.

CDR3 nucleotide sequence: TGTGCCAGCAGCCAAGAAGGGGCGACCTACCAAGAGACCCAGTACTTC. This gives the protein CASSQEGATYQETQYF. This sequence joins TRBV4-2 and TRBJ2-5; possible D gene TRBD1, 5 bases. Trimming stripped 0 bases from V and 0 bases from J, with 11 bases between. The V gene's germline CDR1 is LGHNA and CDR2 YNFKEQ. The CDR3 has 16 amino acids.

J is TRBJ2-3 and V is TRBV7-2; 9 bases fit TRBD1. In germline, CDR1 is SGHTA, CDR2 FQGNSA. This CDR3 is built from 15 residues. The J segment lost 5 bases and the V segment lost 4 bases, leaving 7 bases of the junction unmatched. The CDR3 sequence is CASSSSQDRGDTQYF. The CDR3 DNA follows: TGTGCCAGCAGCTCCTCACAGGACAGGGGAGATACGCAGTATTTT.

This chain joins TRBV6-2 or TRBV6-3 and TRBJ2-5; weak D call: TRBD2 (6 bases). The DNA matches TRBJ2-7 better at its end, which makes the J call doubtful. Germline V CDR1 and CDR2: MNHEY, SVGEGT. The CDR3 is made up of 12 amino acids. The CDR3 nucleotides are TGTGCCAGCAGTTACGGGGGGAACGAGCAGTACTTC. Protein sequence: CASSYGGNEQYF.

The chain uses TRBV5-1 and TRBJ2-1; either TRBD1 or TRBD2 may fit D (5 bases each). CDR1 is SGHRS and CDR2 is YFSETQ in the germline V gene. This CDR3 comprises 16 residues. The ends were cut back, 0 bases at V and 3 bases at J, with 13 bases in the middle. The CDR3 here is CASSLGRGEGYNEQFF. The CDR3 bases are TGCGCCAGCAGCTTGGGACGGGGCGAGGGCTACAATGAGCAGTTCTTC. Based on the CDR3 plus reference TRBV5-1 and TRBJ2-1, the full variable domain is KAGVTQTPRYLIKTRGQQVTLSCSPISGHRSVSWYQQTPGQGLQFLFEYFSETQRNKGNFPGRFSGRQFSNSRSEMNVSTLELGDSALYLCASSLGRGEGYNEQFFGPGTRLTVL.

This clonotype was detected only a few times. The rearrangement joins TRBV29-1 to TRBJ1-2; 8 bases are a match to TRBD1. The ends lost 6 bases at V and 3 bases at J; junction bases unmatched: 12. The germline V gene encodes CDR1 SQVTM and CDR2 ANQGSEA. CDR3 length equals 15 residues. CDR3 sequence (DNA): TGCAGCGTGCCCATGGACAGGGTGCCCTACTATGGCTACACCTTC. Its protein product is CSVPMDRVPYYGYTF.

V and J are TRBV10-2 and TRBJ1-6; D is possibly TRBD1 (6 bases). The CDR3 contains 17 residues. V lost 3 bases to trimming and J lost 5 bases, with 17 bases between them. The V gene's germline CDR1 is WSHSY and CDR2 SAAADI. In DNA form, the CDR3 reads TGCGCCAGCAGTGACCCTGGACAGATCTTAGATAATTCACCCCTCCACTTT. This translates into CASSDPGQILDNSPLHF.

This clonotype was seen more than once but under ten times. This chain joins TRBV5-1 and TRBJ1-6; no clear D. The germline V gene encodes CDR1 SGHRS and CDR2 YFSETQ. The CDR3 runs to 13 residues. Between the trimmed V and J ends, which lost 4 bases and 8 bases, there was a span of 10 bases. DNA for the CDR3: TGCGCCAGCAGCGGCCTTGTGGATTCACCCCTCCACTTT. This gives the protein CASSGLVDSPLHF. Using reference TRBV5-1 and TRBJ1-6 for the parts outside the CDR3, the full variable domain is KAGVTQTPRYLIKTRGQQVTLSCSPISGHRSVSWYQQTPGQGLQFLFEYFSETQRNKGNFPGRFSGRQFSNSRSEMNVSTLELGDSALYLCASSGLVDSPLHFGNGTRLTVT.

The chain joins TRBV6-5 to TRBJ2-7; no firm D call. The CDR3 extends over 15 amino acids. CDR1 MNHEY and CDR2 SVGAGI come from the germline V gene. V shed 2 bases and J shed 2 bases, with 13 bases lying between them. The CDR3 loop reads CASSYAVRGTYEQYF. The CDR3 nucleotides are TGTGCCAGCAGTTACGCGGTTCGAGGTACCTACGAGCAGTACTTC.

In its sample, this clonotype was seen a few times. The chain links TRBV20-1 to TRBJ2-3; 10 nucleotides agree with TRBD2. The CDR3 runs to 12 residues. Germline CDR1 DFQATT, CDR2 SNEGSKA (reference sequence). The CDR3 sequence is CSATSGADTQYF. The CDR3 DNA sequence: TGCAGCGCCACTAGCGGGGCAGATACGCAGTATTTT.

The V call is TRBV28, the J call TRBJ2-7, with TRBD2 as a possible D gene (6 bases). CDR3 length equals 13 residues. Trimming took off 10 bases at V and 4 bases at J, with 17 bases between the two ends. The germline V gene encodes CDR1 MDHEN and CDR2 SYDVKM. CDR3 in amino acids: CATLRASAYEQYF. The CDR3 bases are TGTGCCACCCTACGGGCTAGCGCTTACGAGCAGTACTTC.

The V gene is TRBV27, the J gene TRBJ2-3; tentative D call: TRBD1 (6 bases). Germline V gene data show CDR1 as MNHEY and CDR2 as SMNVEV (reference sequence). Trimming shortened V by 2 bases and J by 6 bases, and 12 bases separated the two germline ends. The CDR3 contains 14 residues. Here the CDR3 reads CASSLATQGDTQYF. The CDR3 nucleotides read TGTGCCAGCAGTTTAGCAACTCAGGGGGATACGCAGTATTTT.

The rearrangement joins TRBV4-1 to TRBJ2-7; 8 bases fit TRBD1. With V trimmed by 5 bases and J by 5 bases, 14 bases remained unmatched. The germline V gene has CDR1 MGHRA and CDR2 YSYEKL. The CDR3 is 16 amino acids. The CDR3 DNA is TGCGCCAGCAGCGGCCAAGAAGGACAGGGATGGAACGAGCAGTACTTC. This gives the protein CASSGQEGQGWNEQYF.

Comments on this clonotype: A much larger clone lies one base from this, so it may be a read error. The chain uses TRBV28 and TRBJ2-5; D could derive from TRBD1 or TRBD2 (6 bases each). This CDR3 comprises 14 residues. Trimming took off 3 bases at V and 4 bases at J, with 12 bases between the two ends. In germline, CDR1 is MDHEN, CDR2 SYDVKM. The CDR3 nucleotides are TGTGCCAGCAGTTTCGGGGGCCCGGGAGAGACCCAGTACTTC. This encodes CASSFGGPGETQYF.

This sequence joins TRBV20-1 and TRBJ2-5; 7 nucleotides align to TRBD2. Germline V gene lookup returns CDR1 DFQATT and CDR2 SNEGSKA (reference sequence). This CDR3 has 17 amino acids. V trimming: 3 bases; J trimming: 0 bases; junction bases outside the gene matches: 13. CDR3 in amino acids: CSASAPGGSSYQETQYF. DNA of the CDR3: TGCAGTGCTAGTGCTCCGGGGGGAAGCTCGTACCAAGAGACCCAGTACTTC.

The chain has TRBV6-5 and TRBJ1-1; D might be TRBD1 (5 bases). V shed 4 bases and J shed 4 bases, with 13 bases lying between them. This CDR3 contains 14 residues. Germline CDR1 and CDR2: MNHEY and SVGAGI. Written as DNA, the CDR3 is TGTGCCAGCAGTTCGAGCCCGGGGGGCACTGAAGCTTTCTTT. This gives the protein CASSSSPGGTEAFF.